This T cell receptor (beta chain) was identified during a study of T cell repertoires in cytomegalovirus infection. For the study at large: The public TCR beta signatures pointed to both CMV infection and matching HLA type. Overall study results and limits: Accumulated public TCR beta family frequency recognized individuals carrying CMV together with the relevant HLA. The ex vivo response showed dominance by HLA-C-restricted CMV-specific TCR beta clonotypes.

TCRdb passed the reads through MiXCR, listing each CDR3 protein once. The sample consists of 500,000 to 600,000 distinct CDR3 sequences, more than 15% of them appearing once. A word on this clonotype: Its matching antigen is unknown.

Germline CDR1 and CDR2: MGHRA and YSYEKL. The CDR3 is 15 amino acids. The V and J ends lost 4 bases and 3 bases respectively, with 16 bases between them. The TCR sequence derives from a human donor in good health (CMV status not recorded). Some clones in this sample may be carry-over from other donors' samples. The source material was CD8+ T cells from PBMCs. The chain has TRBV4-1 and TRBJ2-7, with a tentative D call TRBD2 (7 bases). CDR3 loop: CASSPGGTTLYEQYF. CDR3 nucleotide sequence: TGCGCCAGCAGCCCGGGGGGCACAACCCTCTACGAGCAGTACTTC.